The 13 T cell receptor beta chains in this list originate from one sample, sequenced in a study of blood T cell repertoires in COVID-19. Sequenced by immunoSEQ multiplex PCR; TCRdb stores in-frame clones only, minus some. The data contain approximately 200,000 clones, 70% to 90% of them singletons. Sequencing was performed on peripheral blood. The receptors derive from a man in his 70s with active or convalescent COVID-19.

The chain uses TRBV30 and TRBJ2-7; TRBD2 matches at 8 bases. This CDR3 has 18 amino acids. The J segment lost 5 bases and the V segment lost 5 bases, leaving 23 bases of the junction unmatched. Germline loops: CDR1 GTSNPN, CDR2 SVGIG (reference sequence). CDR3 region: CAWGIGPIAGTAGDEQYF. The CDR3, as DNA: TGTGCCTGGGGTATAGGCCCGATAGCGGGAACCGCCGGGGACGAGCAGTACTTC.

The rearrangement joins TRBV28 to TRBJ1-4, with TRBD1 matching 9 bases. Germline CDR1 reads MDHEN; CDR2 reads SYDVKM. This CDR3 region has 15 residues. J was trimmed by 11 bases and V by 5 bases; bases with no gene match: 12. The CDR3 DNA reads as TGTGCCAGCAGTCCCCGGACAGGGGAGTTGGGGAAACTGTTTTTT. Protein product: CASSPRTGELGKLFF.

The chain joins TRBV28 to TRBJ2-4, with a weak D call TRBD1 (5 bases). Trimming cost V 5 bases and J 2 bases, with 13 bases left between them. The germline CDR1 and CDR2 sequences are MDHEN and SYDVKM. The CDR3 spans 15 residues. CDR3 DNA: TGTGCCAGCAGTCCGGCAGGGTCTACCAAAAACATTCAGTACTTC. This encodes CASSPAGSTKNIQYF.

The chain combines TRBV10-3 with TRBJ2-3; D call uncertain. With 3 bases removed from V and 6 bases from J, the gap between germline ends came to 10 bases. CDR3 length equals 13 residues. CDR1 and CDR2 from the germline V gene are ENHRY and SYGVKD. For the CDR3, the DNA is TGTGCCATCAGTGACCCTCTGGAGGATACGCAGTATTTT. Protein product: CAISDPLEDTQYF.

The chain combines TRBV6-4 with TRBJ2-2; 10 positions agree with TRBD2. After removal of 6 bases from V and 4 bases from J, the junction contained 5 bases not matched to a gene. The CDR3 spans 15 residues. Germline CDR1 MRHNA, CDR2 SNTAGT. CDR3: CASSPSGSITGELFF. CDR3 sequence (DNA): TGTGCCAGCAGCCCTAGCGGGAGCATCACCGGGGAGCTGTTTTTT.

CDR3 sequence reads: CASRGGNTEAFF. DNA of the CDR3: TGTGCCAGCAGGGGGGGGAACACTGAAGCTTTCTTT. This chain uses TRBV2 with TRBJ1-1, with D perhaps matching TRBD1 (5 bases). The CDR3 covers 12 residues. Trimming stripped 6 bases from V and 1 base from J, with 6 bases between. CDR1 is SNHLY and CDR2 is FYNNEI in the germline V gene.

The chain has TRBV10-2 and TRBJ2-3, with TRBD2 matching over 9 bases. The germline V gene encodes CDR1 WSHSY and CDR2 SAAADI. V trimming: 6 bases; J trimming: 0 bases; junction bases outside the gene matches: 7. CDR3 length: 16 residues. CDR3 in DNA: TGCGCCAGCAGATCACTAGCGGGTGCTAGCACAGATACGCAGTATTTT. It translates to CASRSLAGASTDTQYF.

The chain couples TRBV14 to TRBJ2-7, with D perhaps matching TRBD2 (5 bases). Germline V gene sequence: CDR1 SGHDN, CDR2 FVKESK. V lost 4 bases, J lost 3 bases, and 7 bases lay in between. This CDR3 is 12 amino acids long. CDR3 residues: CASSRGYYEQYF. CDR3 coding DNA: TGTGCCAGCAGCCGAGGGTACTACGAGCAGTACTTC.

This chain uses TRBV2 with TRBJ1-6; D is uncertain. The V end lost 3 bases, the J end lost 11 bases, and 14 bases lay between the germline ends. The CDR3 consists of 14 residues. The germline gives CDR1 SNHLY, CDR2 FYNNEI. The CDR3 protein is CASSDRSKSPPLHF. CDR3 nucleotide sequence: TGTGCCAGCAGTGACAGGTCCAAGTCGCCACCCCTCCACTTT.

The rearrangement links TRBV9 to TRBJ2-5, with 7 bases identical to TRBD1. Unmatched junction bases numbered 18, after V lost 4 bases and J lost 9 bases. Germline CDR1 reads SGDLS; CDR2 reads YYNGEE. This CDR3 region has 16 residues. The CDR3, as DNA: TGTGCCAGCAGCCCAGGGGGTGCGGGTTCAACCGAAGCCCAGTACTTC. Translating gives CASSPGGAGSTEAQYF. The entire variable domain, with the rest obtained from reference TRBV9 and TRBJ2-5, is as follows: DSGVTQTPKHLITATGQRVTLRCSPRSGDLSVYWYQQSLDQGLQFLIQYYNGEERAKGNILERFSAQQFPDLHSELNLSSLELGDSALYFCASSPGGAGSTEAQYFGPGTRLLVL.

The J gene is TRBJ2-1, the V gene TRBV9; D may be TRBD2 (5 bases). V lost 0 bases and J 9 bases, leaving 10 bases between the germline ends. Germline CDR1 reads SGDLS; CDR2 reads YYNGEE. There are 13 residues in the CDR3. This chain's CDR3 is CASSVGPLAEQFF. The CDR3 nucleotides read TGTGCCAGCAGCGTAGGGCCGCTAGCTGAGCAGTTCTTC.

The CDR3: CASSLGTLNTGELFF. DNA of the CDR3: TGTGCCAGCAGTTTAGGGACTCTCAACACCGGGGAGCTGTTTTTT. The chain recombines TRBV28 with TRBJ2-2; D is perhaps TRBD2 (6 bases). Germline CDR1 MDHEN, CDR2 SYDVKM. Trimming left V 2 bases short and J 2 bases short, with 9 bases between. This CDR3 is 15 amino acids long.

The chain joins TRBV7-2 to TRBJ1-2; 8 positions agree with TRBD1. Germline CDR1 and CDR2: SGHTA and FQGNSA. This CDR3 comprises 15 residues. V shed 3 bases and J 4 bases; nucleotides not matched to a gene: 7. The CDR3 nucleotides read TGTGCCAGCAGCTTGAGGCCTACAGGGGGCTATGGCTACACCTTC. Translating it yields CASSLRPTGGYGYTF.